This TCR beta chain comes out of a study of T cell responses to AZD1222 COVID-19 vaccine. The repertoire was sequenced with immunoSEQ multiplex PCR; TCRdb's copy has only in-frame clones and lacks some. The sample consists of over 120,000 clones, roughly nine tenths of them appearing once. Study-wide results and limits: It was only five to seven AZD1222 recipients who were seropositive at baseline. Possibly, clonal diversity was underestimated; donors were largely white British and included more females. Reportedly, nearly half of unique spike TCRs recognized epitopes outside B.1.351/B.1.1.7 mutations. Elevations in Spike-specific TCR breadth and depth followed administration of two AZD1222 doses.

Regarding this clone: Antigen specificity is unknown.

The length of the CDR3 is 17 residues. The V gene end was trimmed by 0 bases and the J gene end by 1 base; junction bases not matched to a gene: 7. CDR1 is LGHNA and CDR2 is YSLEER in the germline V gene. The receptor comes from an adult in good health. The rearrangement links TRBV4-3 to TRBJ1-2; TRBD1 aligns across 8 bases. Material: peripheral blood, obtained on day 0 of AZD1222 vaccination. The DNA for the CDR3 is TGCGCCAGCAGCCAAGATCCACAGGGGGTCGTTAACTATGGCTACACCTTC. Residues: CASSQDPQGVVNYGYTF.